This T cell receptor beta chain was identified in a study of cytomegalovirus exposure and HLA in healthy donors. Background on the study: Early released data had tens of millions of unique TCRs, all coming from HLA-typed donors.

PCR employed 60 Vbeta and 13 Jbeta primers. TCRdb keeps only in-frame clones here, not all; method: immunoSEQ multiplex PCR. The data hold about 160,000 clones, with approximately 82% observed a single time. Note on this clone: Its antigen remains unidentified.

Study-level findings and limits: Several top significant clusters appeared, in a later analysis, to be linked to common viral pathogens. Later analysis demonstrated an association between a missense DCLRE1C variant and TCR beta V- and J-gene trimming. It was reportedly the case that the classifier diagnosed cytomegalovirus status with high specificity and sensitivity.

Sequences were obtained from PBMCs. This clonotype was sampled from a man aged 50 to 59 in good health and CMV-seropositive.

CDR3 sequence reads: CASTRGYNQPQHF. The CDR3 DNA sequence: TGTGCCAGCACTAGGGGATACAATCAGCCCCAGCATTTT. The rearrangement links TRBV6-5 to TRBJ1-5; TRBD1 might be the D (5 bases). V was clipped by 7 bases and J by 3 bases, with 10 bases between them. The CDR3 sequence is 13 residues long. Looked up from germline, CDR1 is MNHEY and CDR2 is SVGAGI.